One sample yielded the 23 T cell receptor beta chains listed below, sequenced in a study of beta chain features in type 1 diabetes. No antigen is known for these receptors. Notes on the study in general: Type 1 diabetes patients showed a moderate but significant shortening of TCRB CDR3s in all four CD4+ subsets.

Sequenced material consisted of expressed TCRB transcripts (all of the isolated RNA was reverse transcribed). Produced via immunoSEQ multiplex PCR; TCRdb's table is partial and in-frame only. The sample includes almost 350,000 clones, around 9% seen only once; the top ten take 1%. The sequenced material came from central memory CD4+ T cells from blood. The receptors originated from a man between 25 and 39 years old with type 1 diabetes.

This clone was detected only a few times. The gene calls are TRBV6-6 and TRBJ1-1, with 9 nucleotides matching TRBD1. Germline trimming cut 6 bases from V and 5 bases from J; bases unmatched to any gene: 10. The CDR3 covers 15 residues. Germline V gene data show CDR1 as MNHNY and CDR2 as SVGAGI (reference sequence). The CDR3 here is CASRDSPGQGTEAFF. The CDR3 region has the DNA TGTGCCAGCAGAGACTCCCCGGGACAGGGAACTGAAGCTTTCTTT.

In this sample, this clone turned up a few times. In the same sample, other DNA sequences code for this CDR3. The chain employs TRBV7-2 and TRBJ2-5, with TRBD2 as a possible D gene (6 bases). Per the germline V gene, CDR1 is SGHTA and CDR2 is FQGNSA. V lost 3 bases to trimming and J lost 5 bases, with 13 bases between them. The CDR3 loop spans 14 amino acids. CDR3 in amino acids: CASSLGRGLETQYF. CDR3 DNA: TGTGCCAGCAGCTTGGGGCGGGGCCTCGAGACCCAGTACTTC.

The rearrangement links TRBV10-2 to TRBJ1-3; no clear D gene. This CDR3 contains 15 residues. Deletions cut 0 bases from V and 3 bases from J, with 9 bases between. CDR1 WSHSY and CDR2 SAAADI come from the germline V gene. This CDR3 reads CASSESSGFGNTIYF. For the CDR3, the DNA is TGCGCCAGCAGTGAGTCGAGCGGCTTTGGAAACACCATATATTTT.

The chain joins TRBV5-1 to TRBJ1-1; 7 bases map to TRBD1. The germline CDR1 and CDR2 sequences are SGHRS and YFSETQ. Losses at the gene ends were 4 bases for V and 1 base for J; bases not matched to a gene: 4. The CDR3 is 14 amino acids. The CDR3 spells CASSQGQQNTEAFF. The CDR3 nucleotides are TGCGCCAGCAGCCAGGGACAGCAGAACACTGAAGCTTTCTTT.

The chain employs TRBV6-5 and TRBJ2-7; 7 nucleotides agree with TRBD1. Per germline, CDR1 MNHEY and CDR2 SVGAGI. The CDR3 sequence is 14 residues long. Trimming at V came to 5 bases and at J to 2 bases, leaving 6 bases not matched to a gene. The CDR3 loop is CASSRDSGTYEQYF. In DNA, the CDR3 is TGTGCCAGCAGTAGGGACAGCGGCACCTACGAGCAGTACTTC.

This clone was recorded a few times. This sequence joins TRBV5-5 and TRBJ2-6, with D unclear. This CDR3 has 13 amino acids. CDR1 and CDR2 (germline): SGHKS, YYEKEE (reference sequence). V was trimmed by 4 bases and J by 0 bases, leaving 2 bases between them. In nucleotides, the CDR3 is TGTGCCAGCAGCCGCTCTGGGGCCAACGTCCTGACTTTC. It specifies CASSRSGANVLTF. Filled out from reference TRBV5-5 and TRBJ2-6, the complete variable domain reads DAGVTQSPTHLIKTRGQQVTLRCSPISGHKSVSWYQQVLGQGPQFIFQYYEKEERGRGNFPDRFSARQFPNYSSELNVNALLLGDSALYLCASSRSGANVLTFGAGSRLTVL.

This clone appeared many times. This chain connects TRBV2 to TRBJ1-6; perhaps TRBD1 as D (6 bases). CDR1 and CDR2 (germline): SNHLY, FYNNEI. This CDR3 has 14 amino acids. With 4 bases removed from V and 7 bases from J, the gap between germline ends came to 11 bases. The CDR3 region has the DNA TGTGCCAGCAGTGGGACAGTGGGCAATTCACCCCTCCACTTT. Residues: CASSGTVGNSPLHF.

This chain connects TRBV19 to TRBJ1-2, with a possible D match to TRBD1 (6 bases). Germline values: CDR1 LNHDA, CDR2 SQIVND (reference sequence). There are 14 residues in the CDR3. Deletions cut 2 bases from V and 4 bases from J, with 11 bases between. CDR3 bases: TGTGCCAGTAGTATAATGATGGACAGCTATGGCTACACCTTC. Its protein is CASSIMMDSYGYTF. Supplemented by reference TRBV19 and TRBJ1-2, the full variable domain reads DGGITQSPKYLFRKEGQNVTLSCEQNLNHDAMYWYRQDPGQGLRLIYYSQIVNDFQKGDIAEGYSVSREKKESFPLTVTSAQKNPTAFYLCASSIMMDSYGYTFGSGTRLTVV.

This clone was seen more than once but under ten times. One junction end disagrees with the germline gene, perhaps due to a read error. The V gene is TRBV6-1, the J gene TRBJ2-3; 7 nucleotides match TRBD1. Germline V gene lookup returns CDR1 MNHNS and CDR2 SASEGT. The CDR3 loop spans 15 amino acids. The CDR3 coding sequence is TGTGCCAGTAGTGGGACAGCAGTTAGCACAGATACGCAGTATTTT. Translation gives CASSGTAVSTDTQYF.

This clone has just a few counts. The genes are TRBV11-2 and TRBJ1-6; a weak D match, TRBD1 (5 bases). Between the trimmed V and J ends, which lost 0 bases and 11 bases, there was a span of 8 bases. The CDR3 spans 13 residues. The V gene's germline CDR1 is SGHAT and CDR2 FQNNGV. CDR3 DNA sequence: TGTGCCAGCAGCTTAGAAGGGGCCCCACCCCTCCACTTT. This translates into CASSLEGAPPLHF.

This sequence joins TRBV5-1 and TRBJ1-2; weak D call: TRBD1 (5 bases). The V end was cut by 3 bases, the J end by 5 bases, with 11 bases between. The CDR3 is made up of 13 amino acids. Germline V gives CDR1 SGHRS, CDR2 YFSETQ. CDR3 protein: CASSSRREYGYTF. The DNA of the CDR3 is TGCGCCAGCAGCTCCCGCAGGGAATATGGCTACACCTTC.

This clone was seen a handful of times. This chain uses TRBV4-3 with TRBJ2-6; D might be TRBD1 (5 bases). The CDR3 runs 15 residues. Trimming cost V 5 bases and J 0 bases, with 8 bases left between them. From germline, CDR1 is LGHNA and CDR2 YSLEER. The CDR3 here is CASSFRASGANVLTF. The DNA of the CDR3 is TGCGCCAGCAGCTTCAGGGCCTCTGGGGCCAACGTCCTGACTTTC.

This sequence joins TRBV2 and TRBJ1-4; no reliable D call. Germline CDR1 and CDR2: SNHLY and FYNNEI. The CDR3 contains 12 residues. The V and J ends lost 3 bases and 6 bases respectively, with 5 bases between them. This CDR3 reads CASSDDYEKLFF. The CDR3 coding sequence is TGTGCCAGCAGTGACGACTATGAAAAACTGTTTTTT.

With respect to this clone: Additional DNA sequences in this sample encode the identical CDR3. This chain uses TRBV9 with TRBJ2-3; weak D call: TRBD2 (7 bases). This CDR3 region has 15 residues. The germline CDR1 and CDR2 sequences are SGDLS and YYNGEE. Between the trimmed V and J ends, which lost 4 bases and 0 bases, there was a span of 12 bases. The CDR3 is CASSPRGGSTDTQYF. CDR3 sequence (DNA): TGTGCCAGCAGCCCCCGCGGGGGCAGCACAGATACGCAGTATTTT. The variable domain in full, completed from reference TRBV9 and TRBJ2-3, reads DSGVTQTPKHLITATGQRVTLRCSPRSGDLSVYWYQQSLDQGLQFLIQYYNGEERAKGNILERFSAQQFPDLHSELNLSSLELGDSALYFCASSPRGGSTDTQYFGPGTRLTVL.

This rearrangement joins TRBV28 to TRBJ1-1; D may be TRBD1 (6 bases). Trimming stripped 1 base from V and 5 bases from J, with 11 bases between. Germline CDR1 reads MDHEN; CDR2 reads SYDVKM. The CDR3 covers 14 residues. DNA of the CDR3: TGTGCCAGCAGTTTATCACAGGGTGGTACTGAAGCTTTCTTT. As protein: CASSLSQGGTEAFF.

This clone was detected a few times. The chain is built from TRBV28 and TRBJ1-2, with 8 positions matching TRBD1. CDR1 and CDR2 from the germline V gene are MDHEN and SYDVKM. The CDR3 sequence is 15 residues long. J lost 6 bases, V lost 1 base, and 7 bases had no gene match. The CDR3 loop reads CASSLSGQARDGYTF. CDR3 nucleotides: TGTGCCAGCAGTTTATCGGGACAGGCCCGGGATGGCTACACCTTC.

The chain recombines TRBV5-1 with TRBJ1-2; 7 bases agree with TRBD1. With V trimmed by 0 bases and J by 6 bases, 5 bases remained unmatched. Germline V gene lookup returns CDR1 SGHRS and CDR2 YFSETQ. The CDR3 is 14 residues long. CDR3 sequence (DNA): TGCGCCAGCAGCTTGGCCGGACAGGTCAATGGCTACACCTTC. Residues: CASSLAGQVNGYTF.

This clone was detected only a few times. The genes are TRBV28 and TRBJ1-4; a weak D match, TRBD1 (6 bases). The CDR3 covers 17 residues. With 7 bases removed from V and 5 bases from J, the gap between germline ends came to 23 bases. Germline V gene data show CDR1 as MDHEN and CDR2 as SYDVKM. CDR3 residues: CASTGLLRGVPNEKLFF. CDR3 sequence (DNA): TGTGCCAGCACCGGTCTATTGAGGGGGGTCCCAAATGAAAAACTGTTTTTT.

This clone was observed a handful of times. The sample holds other DNA sequences that translate to the same CDR3. The gene calls are TRBV9 and TRBJ2-2; D is unresolved. V lost 0 bases and J 5 bases, leaving 5 bases between the germline ends. CDR3 size: 13 residues. Germline V lookup: CDR1 SGDLS, CDR2 YYNGEE. The CDR3 is CASSVADTGELFF. CDR3 in DNA: TGTGCCAGCAGCGTAGCAGATACCGGGGAGCTGTTTTTT.

The chain joins TRBV4-3 to TRBJ1-2; D may be TRBD1 (5 bases). This CDR3 has 13 residues. The germline CDR1 and CDR2 sequences are LGHNA and YSLEER. V was trimmed by 1 base and J by 8 bases, leaving 11 bases between them. For the CDR3, the DNA is TGCGCCAGCAGCCAAGCATCTGGGGACGGCTACACCTTC. Translation gives CASSQASGDGYTF.

The chain joins TRBV2 to TRBJ2-1, with D maybe TRBD1 (6 bases). V dropped 8 bases and J dropped 7 bases, with 27 bases sitting between them. Germline V CDR1 and CDR2: SNHLY, FYNNEI. The length of the CDR3 is 17 residues. The CDR3 reads CASVDNPGTWQGNEQFF. CDR3 DNA: TGTGCCAGCGTTGATAACCCCGGGACATGGCAAGGGAATGAGCAGTTCTTC.

The V gene is TRBV2, the J gene TRBJ2-3; perhaps TRBD1 as D (7 bases). V gave up 7 bases and J gave up 3 bases, with 17 bases separating them. The germline gives CDR1 SNHLY, CDR2 FYNNEI. The CDR3 spans 15 residues. This CDR3 is CASIQGGAGTDTQYF. CDR3 bases: TGTGCCAGCATTCAAGGGGGCGCGGGGACAGATACGCAGTATTTT.

This clone was seen a handful of times. The chain recombines TRBV10-2 with TRBJ2-5, with TRBD2 as a possible D gene (6 bases). CDR1 and CDR2 (germline): WSHSY, SAAADI. The CDR3 has 15 amino acids. V was pared by 5 bases and J by 7 bases, with 20 bases between. CDR3 sequence (DNA): TGCGCCAGCAGTTCCAACGCGAGGCCCGGGGGGACCCAGTACTTC. This codes for CASSSNARPGGTQYF.